The rows below give T cell receptor beta chains drawn from one sample of a study of blood T cell repertoires in COVID-19. Only in-frame clones appear in the TCRdb table, and some are missing; sequencing was by immunoSEQ multiplex PCR. The table records around 190,000 clones, approximately 86% of them present only once. Sequencing was done on a sample of PBMCs or T cells enriched from blood (not recorded which). The receptors originated from a middle-aged woman in a cohort exposed to, infected with or recovered from COVID-19 (not recorded which). CDR3s include the opening cysteine and the closing phenylalanine or tryptophan. The D gene is left open where the match is weak. Part of the rows lack a size; the others show once, few, many or a class for expanded clones.

size	length	V	D	J	CDR3	DNA
.	12	TRBV10-3	.	TRBJ1-4	CAISEGGEKLFF	TGTGCCATCAGTGAGGGGGGGGAAAAACTGTTTTTT
.	18	TRBV7-8	.	TRBJ1-5	CASSLEVLRGNGNQPQHF	TGTGCCAGCAGCTTAGAGGTTTTACGGGGGAATGGCAATCAGCCCCAGCATTTT
.	16	TRBV14	TRBD1	TRBJ1-1	CASSPGQGESWGEAFF	TGTGCCAGCAGCCCGGGACAGGGGGAGTCTTGGGGTGAAGCTTTCTTT
.	15	TRBV11-2	TRBD1	TRBJ1-1	CASSSWTGKDTEAFF	TGTGCCAGCAGCTCCTGGACAGGGAAGGACACTGAAGCTTTCTTT
.	15	TRBV6-1	.	TRBJ1-2	CASSETGRGEVGYTF	TGTGCCAGCAGTGAAACGGGACGGGGGGAAGTAGGCTACACCTTC
.	15	TRBV11-2	TRBD1	TRBJ1-5	CASSFGQGANQPQHF	TGTGCCAGCAGCTTTGGACAGGGGGCAAATCAGCCCCAGCATTTT
.	13	TRBV12-3/TRBV12-4	.	TRBJ1-3	CAGGRGSGNTIYF	TGTGCCGGGGGCAGGGGCTCTGGAAACACCATATATTTT
.	15	TRBV7-8	.	TRBJ1-2	CASSLGPAGPHGYTF	TGTGCCAGCAGCTTAGGCCCGGCGGGGCCCCATGGCTACACCTTC
.	17	TRBV7-6	TRBD1	TRBJ2-1	CASSTSGTGGGYNEQFF	TGTGCCAGCAGCACCTCCGGGACAGGGGGCGGGTACAATGAGCAGTTCTTC
.	15	TRBV9	.	TRBJ1-6	CASSVGPGADSPLHF	TGTGCCAGCAGCGTAGGACCGGGAGCGGATTCACCCCTCCACTTT
.	17	TRBV15	.	TRBJ2-4	CATSRDRQTWAKNIQYF	TGTGCCACCAGCAGAGATCGGCAGACTTGGGCCAAAAACATTCAGTACTTC
once	15	TRBV24-1	TRBD1	TRBJ1-1	CATRGPGQTNTEAFF	TGTGCCACCAGGGGACCGGGACAGACTAACACTGAAGCTTTCTTT
.	14	TRBV28	TRBD1	TRBJ1-6	CASTIDRGRSPLHF	TGTGCCAGCACCATCGACAGGGGGCGGTCACCCCTCCACTTT
.	15	TRBV27	TRBD1	TRBJ2-7	CASSLFLGQGYEQYF	TGTGCCAGCAGTTTATTTTTAGGACAGGGTTACGAGCAGTACTTC
.	13	TRBV11-2	TRBD1	TRBJ2-7	CASSSGQPYEQYF	TGTGCCAGCAGCTCGGGACAGCCCTACGAGCAGTACTTC
.	13	TRBV5-4	.	TRBJ1-2	CASSLDSNYGYTF	TGTGCCAGCAGCTTGGACAGTAACTATGGCTACACCTTC
.	13	TRBV29-1	TRBD1	TRBJ2-1	CSVAGGAGNEQFF	TGCAGCGTTGCAGGGGGCGCGGGCAATGAGCAGTTCTTC
.	17	TRBV7-9	TRBD1	TRBJ1-1	CASSLARDRGENTEAFF	TGTGCCAGCAGCTTAGCCCGGGACAGGGGAGAGAACACTGAAGCTTTCTTT
.	14	TRBV7-2	TRBD2	TRBJ2-1	CASSLTSGSNEQFF	TGTGCCAGCAGCCTGACTAGCGGGAGCAATGAGCAGTTCTTC
.	14	TRBV24-1	.	TRBJ2-4	CATSDPSIRGIQYF	TGTGCCACCAGTGATCCTTCGATCCGCGGCATTCAGTACTTC
once	13	TRBV6-5	.	TRBJ1-2	CASSRTVNYGYTF	TGTGCCAGCAGTAGGACAGTTAACTATGGCTACACCTTC
.	19	TRBV11-2	TRBD1	TRBJ1-3	CASSLMHPLDRVPGNTIYF	TGTGCCAGCAGCTTAATGCATCCCCTGGACAGGGTGCCCGGAAACACCATATATTTT
.	14	TRBV9	TRBD1	TRBJ1-1	CASSSQGGGTEAFF	TGTGCCAGCAGCTCACAGGGGGGGGGCACTGAAGCTTTCTTT
.	15	TRBV12-5	.	TRBJ2-1	CASGTGTRGDNEQFF	TGTGCTAGTGGGACCGGGACTCGTGGCGACAATGAGCAGTTCTTC
.	15	TRBV7-8	.	TRBJ1-1	CASSQSLTGNTEAFF	TGTGCCAGCAGCCAATCATTAACAGGGAACACTGAAGCTTTCTTT
.	17	TRBV18	TRBD2	TRBJ2-1	CASSHGLAGASYNEQFF	TGTGCCAGCTCACACGGACTAGCGGGAGCCTCCTACAATGAGCAGTTCTTC
.	13	TRBV10-2	TRBD1	TRBJ1-2	CASSEAGGYGYTF	TGCGCCAGCAGTGAGGCAGGGGGCTATGGCTACACCTTC
.	15	TRBV6-5	TRBD2	TRBJ2-1	CASSRLAGESNEQFF	TGTGCCAGCAGCCGACTAGCGGGGGAGTCCAATGAGCAGTTCTTC
.	14	TRBV9	.	TRBJ2-5	CASSVGLRLETQYF	TGTGCCAGCAGCGTAGGACTCCGCTTGGAGACCCAGTACTTC